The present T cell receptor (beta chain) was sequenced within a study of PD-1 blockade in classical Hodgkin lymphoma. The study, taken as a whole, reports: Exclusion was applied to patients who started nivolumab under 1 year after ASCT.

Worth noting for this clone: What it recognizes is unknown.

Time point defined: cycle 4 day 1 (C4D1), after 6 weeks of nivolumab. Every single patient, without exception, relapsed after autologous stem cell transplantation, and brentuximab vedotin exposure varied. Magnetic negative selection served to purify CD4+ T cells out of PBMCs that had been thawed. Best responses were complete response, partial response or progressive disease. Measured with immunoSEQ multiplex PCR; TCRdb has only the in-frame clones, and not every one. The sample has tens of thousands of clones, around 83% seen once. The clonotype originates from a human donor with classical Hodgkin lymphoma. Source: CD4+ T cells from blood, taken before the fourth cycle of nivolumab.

CDR3 in amino acids: CASSESLNTEAFF. In DNA form, the CDR3 reads TGCGCCAGCAGTGAGTCTCTGAACACTGAAGCTTTCTTT. The chain joins TRBV10-1 to TRBJ1-1; no reliable D call. This CDR3 comprises 13 residues. Trimming stripped 0 bases from V and 0 bases from J, with 2 bases between. Per the germline V gene, CDR1 is WNHNN and CDR2 is SYGVQD (reference sequence).